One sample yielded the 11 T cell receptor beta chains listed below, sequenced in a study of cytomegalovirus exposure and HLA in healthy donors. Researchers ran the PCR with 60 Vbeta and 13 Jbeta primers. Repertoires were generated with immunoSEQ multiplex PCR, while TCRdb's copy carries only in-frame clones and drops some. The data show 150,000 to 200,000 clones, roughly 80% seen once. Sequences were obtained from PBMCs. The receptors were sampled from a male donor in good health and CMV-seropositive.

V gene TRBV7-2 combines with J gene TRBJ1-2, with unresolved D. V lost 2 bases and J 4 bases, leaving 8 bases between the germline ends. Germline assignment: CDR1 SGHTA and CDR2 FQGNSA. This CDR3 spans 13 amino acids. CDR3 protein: CASSLSGPYGYTF. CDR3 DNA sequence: TGTGCCAGCAGCTTATCAGGCCCCTATGGCTACACCTTC.

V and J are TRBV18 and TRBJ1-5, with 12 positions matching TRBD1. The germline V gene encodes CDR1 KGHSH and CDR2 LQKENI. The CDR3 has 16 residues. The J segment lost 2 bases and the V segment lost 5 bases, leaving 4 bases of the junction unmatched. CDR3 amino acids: CASSGTGGVRNQPQHF. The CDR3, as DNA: TGTGCCAGCTCAGGGACAGGGGGCGTTCGCAATCAGCCCCAGCATTTT.

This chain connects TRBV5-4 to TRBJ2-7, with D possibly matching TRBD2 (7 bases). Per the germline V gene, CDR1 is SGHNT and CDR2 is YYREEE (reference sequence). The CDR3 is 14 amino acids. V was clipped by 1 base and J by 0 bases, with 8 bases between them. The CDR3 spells CASSLRGASYEQYF. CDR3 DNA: TGTGCCAGCAGCTTGCGGGGGGCCTCCTACGAGCAGTACTTC.

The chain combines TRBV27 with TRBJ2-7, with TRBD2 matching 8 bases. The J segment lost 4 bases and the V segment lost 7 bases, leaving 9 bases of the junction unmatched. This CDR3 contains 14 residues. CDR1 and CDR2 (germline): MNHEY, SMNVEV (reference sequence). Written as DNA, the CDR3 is TGTGCCAGCACCTTTTCGGGGGGGTTATACGAGCAGTACTTC. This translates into CASTFSGGLYEQYF.

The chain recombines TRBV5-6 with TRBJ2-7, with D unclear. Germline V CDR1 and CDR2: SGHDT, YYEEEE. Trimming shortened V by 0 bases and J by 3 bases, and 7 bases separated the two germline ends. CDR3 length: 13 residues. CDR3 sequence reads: CASSLGARYEQYF. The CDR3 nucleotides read TGTGCCAGCAGCTTGGGGGCCCGCTACGAGCAGTACTTC.

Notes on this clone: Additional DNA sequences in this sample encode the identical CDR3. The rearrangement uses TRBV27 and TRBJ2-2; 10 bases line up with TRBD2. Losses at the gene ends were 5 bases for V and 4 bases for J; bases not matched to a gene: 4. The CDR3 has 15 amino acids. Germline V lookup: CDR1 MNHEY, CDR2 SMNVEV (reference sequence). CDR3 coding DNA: TGTGCCAGCAGTGTTCTAGCGGGAGCCACCGGGGAGCTGTTTTTT. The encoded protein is CASSVLAGATGELFF.

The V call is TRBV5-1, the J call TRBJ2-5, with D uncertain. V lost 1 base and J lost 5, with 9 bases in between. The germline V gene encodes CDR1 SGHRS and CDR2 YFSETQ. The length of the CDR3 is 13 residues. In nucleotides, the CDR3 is TGCGCCAGCAGCTTGTCTGGAGAGGAGACCCAGTACTTC. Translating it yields CASSLSGEETQYF. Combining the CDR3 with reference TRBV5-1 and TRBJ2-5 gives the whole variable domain KAGVTQTPRYLIKTRGQQVTLSCSPISGHRSVSWYQQTPGQGLQFLFEYFSETQRNKGNFPGRFSGRQFSNSRSEMNVSTLELGDSALYLCASSLSGEETQYFGPGTRLLVL.

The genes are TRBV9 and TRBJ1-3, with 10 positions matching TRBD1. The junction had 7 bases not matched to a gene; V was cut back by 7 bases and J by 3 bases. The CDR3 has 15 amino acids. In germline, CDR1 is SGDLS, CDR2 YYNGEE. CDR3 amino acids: CASGKTGGYGNTIYF. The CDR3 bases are TGTGCCAGCGGAAAGACAGGGGGCTATGGAAACACCATATATTTT.

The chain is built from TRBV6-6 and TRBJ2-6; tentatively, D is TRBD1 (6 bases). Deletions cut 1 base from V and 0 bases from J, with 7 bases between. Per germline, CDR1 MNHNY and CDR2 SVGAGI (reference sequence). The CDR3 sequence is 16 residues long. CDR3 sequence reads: CASSYWDTSGANVLTF. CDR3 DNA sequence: TGTGCCAGCAGTTACTGGGACACCTCTGGGGCCAACGTCCTGACTTTC.

The CDR3 DNA reads TGTGCCTGGAGGCCTAAGGGGTCAACAGATACGCAGTATTTT. Protein product: CAWRPKGSTDTQYF. The V gene is TRBV30, the J gene TRBJ2-3, with D perhaps TRBD1 (5 bases). The CDR3 has 14 amino acids. From germline, CDR1 is GTSNPN and CDR2 SVGIG (reference sequence). The ends were cut back, 3 bases at V and 3 bases at J, with 13 bases in the middle. The complete variable domain, with remaining parts taken from reference TRBV30 and TRBJ2-3, reads SQTIHQWPATLVQPVGSPLSLECTVEGTSNPNLYWYRQAAGRGLQLLFYSVGIGQISSEVPQNLSASRPQDRQFILSSKKLLLSDSGFYLCAWRPKGSTDTQYFGPGTRLTVL.

CDR3 sequence (DNA): TGTGCCTGGAGTAGGGGACTGCCAGATACGCAGTATTTT. Protein sequence: CAWSRGLPDTQYF. The chain has TRBV30 and TRBJ2-3; D might be TRBD2 (6 bases). CDR1 and CDR2 from the germline V gene are GTSNPN and SVGIG (reference sequence). CDR3 length: 13 residues. The V and J ends lost 2 bases and 4 bases respectively, with 10 bases between them.